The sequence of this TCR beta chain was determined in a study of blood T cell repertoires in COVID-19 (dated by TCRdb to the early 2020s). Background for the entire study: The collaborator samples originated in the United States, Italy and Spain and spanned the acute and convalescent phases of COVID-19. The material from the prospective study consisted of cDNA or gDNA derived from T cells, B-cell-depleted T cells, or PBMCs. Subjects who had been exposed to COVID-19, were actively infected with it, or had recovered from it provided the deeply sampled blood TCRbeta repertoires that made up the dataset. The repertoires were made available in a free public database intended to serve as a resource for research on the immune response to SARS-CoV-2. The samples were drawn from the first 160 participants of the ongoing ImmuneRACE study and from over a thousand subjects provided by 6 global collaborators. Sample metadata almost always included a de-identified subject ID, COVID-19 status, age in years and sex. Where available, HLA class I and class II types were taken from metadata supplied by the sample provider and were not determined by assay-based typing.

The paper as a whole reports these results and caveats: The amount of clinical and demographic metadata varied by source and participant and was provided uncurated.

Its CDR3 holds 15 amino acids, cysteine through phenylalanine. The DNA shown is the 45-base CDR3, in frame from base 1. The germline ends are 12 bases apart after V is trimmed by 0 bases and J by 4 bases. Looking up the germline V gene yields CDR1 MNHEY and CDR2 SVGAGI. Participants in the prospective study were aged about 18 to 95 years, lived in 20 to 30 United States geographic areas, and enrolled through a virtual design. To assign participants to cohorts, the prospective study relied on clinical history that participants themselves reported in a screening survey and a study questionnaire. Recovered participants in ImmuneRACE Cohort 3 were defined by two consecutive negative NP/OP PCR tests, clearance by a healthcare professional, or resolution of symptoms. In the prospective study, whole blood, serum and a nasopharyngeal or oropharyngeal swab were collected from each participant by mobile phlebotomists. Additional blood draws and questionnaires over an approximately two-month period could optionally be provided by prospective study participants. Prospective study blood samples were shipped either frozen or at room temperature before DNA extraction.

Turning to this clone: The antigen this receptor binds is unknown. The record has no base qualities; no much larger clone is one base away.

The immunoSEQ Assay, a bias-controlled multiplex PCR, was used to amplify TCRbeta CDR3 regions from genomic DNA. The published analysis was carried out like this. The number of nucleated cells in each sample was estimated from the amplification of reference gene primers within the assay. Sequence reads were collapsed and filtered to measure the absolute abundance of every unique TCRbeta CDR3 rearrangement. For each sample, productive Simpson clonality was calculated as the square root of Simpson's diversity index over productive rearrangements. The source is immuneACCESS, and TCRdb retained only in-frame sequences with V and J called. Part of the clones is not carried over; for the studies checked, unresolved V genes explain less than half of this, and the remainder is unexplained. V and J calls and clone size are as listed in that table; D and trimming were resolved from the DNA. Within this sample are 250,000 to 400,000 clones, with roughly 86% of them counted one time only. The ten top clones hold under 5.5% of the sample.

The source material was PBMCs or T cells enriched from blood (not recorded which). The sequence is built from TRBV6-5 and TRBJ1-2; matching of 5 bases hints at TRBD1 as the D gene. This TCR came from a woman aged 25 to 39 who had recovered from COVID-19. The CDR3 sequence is CASSYSYGGVYGYTF. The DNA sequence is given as TGTGCCAGCAGTTACTCGTACGGGGGGGTCTATGGCTACACCTTC.